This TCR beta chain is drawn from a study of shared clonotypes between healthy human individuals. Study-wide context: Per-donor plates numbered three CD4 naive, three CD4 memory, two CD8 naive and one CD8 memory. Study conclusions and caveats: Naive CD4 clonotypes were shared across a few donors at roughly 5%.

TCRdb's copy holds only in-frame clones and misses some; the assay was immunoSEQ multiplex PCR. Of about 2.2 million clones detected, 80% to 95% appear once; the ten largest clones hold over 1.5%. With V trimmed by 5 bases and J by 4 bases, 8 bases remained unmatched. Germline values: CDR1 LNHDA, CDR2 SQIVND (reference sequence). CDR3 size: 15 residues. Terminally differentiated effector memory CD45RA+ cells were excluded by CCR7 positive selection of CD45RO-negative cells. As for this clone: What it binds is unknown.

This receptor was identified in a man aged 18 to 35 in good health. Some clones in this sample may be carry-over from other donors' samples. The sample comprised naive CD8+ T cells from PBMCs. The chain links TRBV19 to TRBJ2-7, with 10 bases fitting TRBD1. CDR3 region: CASSGQGGINYEQYF. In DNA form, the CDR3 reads TGTGCCAGTAGTGGACAGGGGGGGATTAATTACGAGCAGTACTTC.